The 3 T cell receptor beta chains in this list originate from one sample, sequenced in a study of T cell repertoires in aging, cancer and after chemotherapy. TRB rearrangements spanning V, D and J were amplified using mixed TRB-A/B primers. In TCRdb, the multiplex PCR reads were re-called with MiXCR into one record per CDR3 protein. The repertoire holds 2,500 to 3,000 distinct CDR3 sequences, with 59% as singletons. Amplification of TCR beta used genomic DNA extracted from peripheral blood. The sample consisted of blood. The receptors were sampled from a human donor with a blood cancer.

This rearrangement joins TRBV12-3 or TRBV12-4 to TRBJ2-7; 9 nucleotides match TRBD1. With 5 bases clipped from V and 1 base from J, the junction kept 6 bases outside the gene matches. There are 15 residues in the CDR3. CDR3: CASSEGQGSSYEQYF. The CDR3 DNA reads TGTGCCAGCAGTGAAGGACAGGGGTCGTCCTACGAGCAGTACTTC.

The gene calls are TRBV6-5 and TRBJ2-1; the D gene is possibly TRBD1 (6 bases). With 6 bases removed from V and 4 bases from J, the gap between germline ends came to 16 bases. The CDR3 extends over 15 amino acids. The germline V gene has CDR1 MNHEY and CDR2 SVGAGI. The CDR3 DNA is TGTGCCAGCAGCTACGGACAGCTGCCTTACAATGAGCAGTTCTTC. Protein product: CASSYGQLPYNEQFF.

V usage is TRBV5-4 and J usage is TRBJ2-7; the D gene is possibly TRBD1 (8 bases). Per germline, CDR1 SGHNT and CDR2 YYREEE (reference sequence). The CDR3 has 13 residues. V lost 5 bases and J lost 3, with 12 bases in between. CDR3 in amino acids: CASRQGGRYEQYF. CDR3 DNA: TGTGCCAGCAGACAGGGGGGGCGCTACGAGCAGTACTTC.